This T cell receptor beta chain was sequenced in a study of CD8+ T cells in alopecia areata. The overall study: Patients in the treated group were given tofacitinib by mouth, 5 to 10 mg twice a day.

The study, taken as a whole, reports: The study found tofacitinib significantly decreased scalp clonality and expanded CD8+ clones among the top 100.

Germline lookup yields CDR1 SEHNR and CDR2 FQNEAQ (reference sequence). The CDR3 totals 15 residues. V gave up 5 bases and J gave up 1 base, with 13 bases separating them. Remarks on this clone: The antigen is not known.

Reverse transcribed after extraction, RNA yielded cDNA as the sequencing template. TCRdb's copy holds only in-frame clones and misses some; the assay was immunoSEQ multiplex PCR. The sample lists 80,000 to 100,000 clones, around 40% occurring once. The treatment denotes: oral pan-JAK inhibitor, 5-10 mg twice daily. Both peripheral blood and punch biopsies of lesional scalp skin were obtained from patients who had alopecia areata. J is TRBJ2-3 and V is TRBV7-9; the D is unclear. Here the sequenced sample was CD8+ T cells sorted from blood, taken at week 24, from a patient treated with tofacitinib. The sequence came from a human donor with alopecia areata. The CDR3 bases are TGTGCCAGCAGCCCCGGAGTAGCTGGCACAGATACGCAGTATTTT. Translated, it gives CASSPGVAGTDTQYF.